These 14 T cell receptor beta chains share one sample of origin, sequenced in a study of blood T cell repertoires in COVID-19. Method: immunoSEQ multiplex PCR; TCRdb's copy keeps in-frame clones and lacks some. The table records tens of thousands of clones, roughly three quarters of them present only once. Specimen: peripheral blood. The receptors shown here come from a man aged 65 to 85 with COVID-19, enrolled during active disease.

This chain links TRBV28 with TRBJ2-7, with a tentative D call TRBD2 (7 bases). The CDR3 runs to 15 residues. V lost 6 bases, J lost 6 bases, and 21 bases lay in between. CDR1 is MDHEN, CDR2 SYDVKM, per germline. CDR3 bases: TGTGCCAGCAGACGTTGGGGGGGGGCTCTAAGCGAGCAGTACTTC. Translating it yields CASRRWGGALSEQYF.

This clone was seen a few times. The genes are TRBV4-1 and TRBJ2-2; 7 positions agree with TRBD2. The trim removed 0 bases at V and 9 bases at J, leaving 7 bases unmatched. Per the germline V gene, CDR1 is MGHRA and CDR2 is YSYEKL. The CDR3 contains 15 residues. DNA for the CDR3: TGCGCCAGCAGCCAAGATCGGGGCGGGAGCTGGGAGCTGTTTTTT. Translation gives CASSQDRGGSWELFF.

The chain combines TRBV7-6 with TRBJ2-1, with a tentative D call TRBD1 (5 bases). V lost 4 bases and J lost 3, with 16 bases in between. Germline V gene data show CDR1 as SGHVS and CDR2 as FNYEAQ. The CDR3 loop spans 16 amino acids. As DNA, the CDR3 is TGTGCCAGCAGCTCAGGAGACAGCGACAACTACAATGAGCAGTTCTTC. Its protein is CASSSGDSDNYNEQFF.

The chain employs TRBV4-2 and TRBJ1-6; maybe TRBD1 (5 bases). Germline values: CDR1 LGHNA, CDR2 YNFKEQ. The CDR3 is 16 residues long. Trimming removed 3 bases from V and 5 bases from J, with 14 bases in between. The DNA of the CDR3 is TGTGCCAGCAGCCAGTGGGGGGGGTTGAATAATTCACCCCTCCACTTT. Its translation is CASSQWGGLNNSPLHF.

This sequence joins TRBV30 and TRBJ1-6; D is ambiguous. Germline loops: CDR1 GTSNPN, CDR2 SVGIG (reference sequence). Trimming stripped 3 bases from V and 9 bases from J, with 12 bases between. The CDR3 is 13 amino acids. CDR3 coding DNA: TGTGCCTGGAGACCTTCTCCCGGTTCACCCCTCCACTTT. This codes for CAWRPSPGSPLHF.

The CDR3, as DNA: TGCGCCAGCAGCTTGAGCGGGGGCACTGAAGCTTTCTTT. Encoded protein: CASSLSGGTEAFF. The chain is built from TRBV5-1 and TRBJ1-1; TRBD1 might be the D (5 bases). With 1 base removed from V and 4 bases from J, the gap between germline ends came to 8 bases. The CDR3 runs to 13 residues. CDR1 and CDR2 (germline): SGHRS, YFSETQ.

V is TRBV5-6 and J is TRBJ2-7; TRBD2 aligns across 8 bases. From germline, CDR1 is SGHDT and CDR2 YYEEEE. This CDR3 spans 16 amino acids. V lost 0 bases to trimming and J lost 0 bases; unmatched junction nucleotides: 5. The CDR3 reads CASSLDPGTSSYEQYF. DNA of the CDR3: TGTGCCAGCAGCTTGGATCCCGGGACTAGCTCCTACGAGCAGTACTTC.

The CDR3 protein is CASSLYAVTEAFF. CDR3 sequence (DNA): TGTGCCAGCAGCTTATACGCGGTTACTGAAGCTTTCTTT. This chain connects TRBV7-9 to TRBJ1-1; D remains ambiguous. V gave up 2 bases and J gave up 5 bases, with 9 bases separating them. There are 13 residues in the CDR3. Per germline, CDR1 SEHNR and CDR2 FQNEAQ (reference sequence).

This clone has only a few counts. The chain is built from TRBV7-2 and TRBJ2-5, with TRBD1 matching over 8 bases. Germline V gene sequence: CDR1 SGHTA, CDR2 FQGNSA. CDR3 length equals 14 residues. J lost 5 bases, V lost 5 bases, and 7 bases had no gene match. CDR3 nucleotide sequence: TGTGCCAGCAGCGCGGACAGGGTGAAGGAGACCCAGTACTTC. Translating it yields CASSADRVKETQYF.

The rearrangement joins TRBV30 to TRBJ1-1; D might be TRBD1 (5 bases). Germline lookup yields CDR1 GTSNPN and CDR2 SVGIG (reference sequence). V lost 3 bases, J lost 0 bases, and 11 bases lay in between. CDR3 length: 14 amino acids. The CDR3 DNA reads TGTGCCTGGAGCGCGACAGCCCTGAACACTGAAGCTTTCTTT. Amino acid sequence: CAWSATALNTEAFF.

The count of this clone is one. This chain joins TRBV29-1 and TRBJ2-6; D possibly corresponds to TRBD1 (6 bases). Germline CDR1 reads SQVTM; CDR2 reads ANQGSEA. Trimming removed 0 bases from V and 0 bases from J, with 21 bases in between. This CDR3 has 20 residues. The chain's CDR3 is CSVEDQAGAGVSSGANVLTF. The CDR3 region has the DNA TGCAGCGTTGAAGATCAGGCAGGGGCAGGGGTGAGCTCTGGGGCCAACGTCCTGACTTTC. The complete variable domain, with remaining parts taken from reference TRBV29-1 and TRBJ2-6, reads SAVISQKPSRDICQRGTSLTIQCQVDSQVTMMFWYRQQPGQSLTLIATANQGSEATYESGFVIDKFPISRPNLTFSTLTVSNMSPEDSSIYLCSVEDQAGAGVSSGANVLTFGAGSRLTVL.

V is TRBV28 and J is TRBJ2-5; perhaps TRBD1 as D (5 bases). Trimming removed 7 bases from V and 5 bases from J, with 20 bases in between. Germline CDR1 and CDR2: MDHEN and SYDVKM. This CDR3 region has 15 residues. As DNA, the CDR3 is TGTGCCAGCACCGTTTTGCAGGGAAGTTTGGAGACCCAGTACTTC. Encoded protein: CASTVLQGSLETQYF.

The rearrangement joins TRBV7-2 to TRBJ2-3; weak D call: TRBD1 (7 bases). The V and J ends lost 1 base and 5 bases respectively, with 10 bases between them. The length of the CDR3 is 14 residues. Germline CDR1 and CDR2: SGHTA and FQGNSA. The CDR3 region is CASSLGRGRDTQYF. The CDR3 nucleotides are TGTGCCAGCAGCTTAGGGAGGGGGCGAGATACGCAGTATTTT. Drawing the rest from reference TRBV7-2 and TRBJ2-3, the complete variable domain is GAGVSQSPSNKVTEKGKDVELRCDPISGHTALYWYRQSLGQGLEFLIYFQGNSAPDKSGLPSDRFSAERTGGSVSTLTIQRTQQEDSAVYLCASSLGRGRDTQYFGPGTRLTVL.

The gene calls are TRBV7-9 and TRBJ2-7; TRBD1 might be the D (6 bases). CDR3 length: 14 amino acids. V gave up 7 bases and J gave up 0 bases, with 13 bases separating them. The germline CDR1 and CDR2 sequences are SEHNR and FQNEAQ (reference sequence). The CDR3 is CASTTGELSYEQYF. As DNA, the CDR3 is TGTGCCAGCACGACAGGCGAGCTCTCCTACGAGCAGTACTTC. Together with reference TRBV7-9 and TRBJ2-7, the CDR3 gives the full variable domain: DTGVSQNPRHKITKRGQNVTFRCDPISEHNRLYWYRQTLGQGPEFLTYFQNEAQLEKSRLLSDRFSAERPKGSFSTLEIQRTEQGDSAMYLCASTTGELSYEQYFGPGTRLTVT.